This entry concerns a single T cell receptor (beta chain). Germline V lookup: CDR1 DFQATT, CDR2 SNEGSKA (reference sequence). This CDR3 comprises 13 residues. Trimming removed 2 bases at V and 0 bases at J, with 7 bases between. Through a sample-barcoded 5' primer and a J-beta primer mix, a second PCR was run for roughly 7 to 11 cycles. The template-switch adaptor, which had 12 random nucleotides, put a tag on each cDNA molecule. Each CDR3 protein gets one entry after TCRdb re-called the 5' RACE reads with MiXCR. Among hundreds of thousands of distinct CDR3 sequences listed, 45% to 65% were seen once. This entry comes from a study of blood T cells in healthy people across ages. Each donor had around 10 milliliters of peripheral blood drawn. They isolated at least 6 million PBMCs from each sample.

The TCR comes from a man between 60 and 75 years old in good health. The chain is built from TRBV20-1 and TRBJ2-5; possible D gene TRBD1, 5 bases. The sequenced sample consisted of blood. CDR3 bases: TGCAGTGCTAGATCACAGGACCAAGAGACCCAGTACTTC. This codes for CSARSQDQETQYF.